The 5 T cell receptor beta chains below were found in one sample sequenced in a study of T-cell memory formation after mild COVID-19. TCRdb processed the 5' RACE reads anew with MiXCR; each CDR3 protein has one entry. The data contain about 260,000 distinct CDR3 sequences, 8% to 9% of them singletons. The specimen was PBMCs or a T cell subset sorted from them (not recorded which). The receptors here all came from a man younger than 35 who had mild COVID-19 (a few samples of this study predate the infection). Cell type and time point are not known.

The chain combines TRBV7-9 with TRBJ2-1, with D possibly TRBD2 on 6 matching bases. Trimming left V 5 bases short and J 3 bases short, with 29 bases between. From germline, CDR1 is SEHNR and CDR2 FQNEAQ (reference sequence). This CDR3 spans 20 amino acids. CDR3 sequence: CASSPTGGALMPGVYNEQFF. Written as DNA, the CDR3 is TGTGCCAGCAGCCCTACAGGAGGGGCTCTGATGCCCGGAGTCTACAATGAGCAGTTCTTC.

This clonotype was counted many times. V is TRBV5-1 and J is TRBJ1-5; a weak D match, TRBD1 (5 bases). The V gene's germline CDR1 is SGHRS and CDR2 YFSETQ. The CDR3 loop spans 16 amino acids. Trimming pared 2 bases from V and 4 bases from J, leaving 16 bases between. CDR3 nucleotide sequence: TGCGCCAGCAGCTTAGGGTTTGGTGGGGGTAATCAGCCCCAGCATTTT. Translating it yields CASSLGFGGGNQPQHF.

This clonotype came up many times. The CDR3, as DNA: TGTGCCATCAGTGAACCCGGGACAGATAATCAGCCCCAGCATTTT. Amino acid sequence: CAISEPGTDNQPQHF. This chain joins TRBV10-3 and TRBJ1-5; TRBD1 matches 7 bases. V shed 3 bases and J 4 bases; nucleotides not matched to a gene: 6. The CDR3 consists of 15 residues. The germline V gene has CDR1 ENHRY and CDR2 SYGVKD.

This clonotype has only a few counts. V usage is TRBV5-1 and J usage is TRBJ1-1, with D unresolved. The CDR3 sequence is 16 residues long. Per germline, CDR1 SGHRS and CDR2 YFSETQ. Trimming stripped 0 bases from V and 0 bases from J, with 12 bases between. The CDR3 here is CASSLGHTLMNTEAFF. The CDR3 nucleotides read TGCGCCAGCAGCTTGGGACACACCCTGATGAACACTGAAGCTTTCTTT.

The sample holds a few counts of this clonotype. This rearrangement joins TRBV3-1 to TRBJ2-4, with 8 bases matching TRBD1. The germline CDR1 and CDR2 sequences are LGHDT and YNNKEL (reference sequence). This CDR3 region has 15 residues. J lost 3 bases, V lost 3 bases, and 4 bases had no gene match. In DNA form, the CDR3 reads TGTGCCAGCAGCCACCAGGGGGCTGTCAAAAACATTCAGTACTTC. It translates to CASSHQGAVKNIQYF.